Listed below are T cell receptor beta chains from one sample, sequenced in a study of OX40 agonist ivuxolimab in advanced cancers. The assay was immunoSEQ multiplex PCR, and TCRdb's table has in-frame clones only and misses some. The profile shows about 77,000 clones, 85% to 90% of them singletons. The material was CD4+ or CD8+ T cells sorted from blood, obtained in a trial of the OX40 agonist ivuxolimab. The receptors stem from an adult with an advanced solid tumor such as melanoma, head and neck, liver or kidney cancer. Each CDR3 is given with its conserved first and last residue. D genes are given only for firm matches. For some rows the clone size is stated as once, few or many, or as a class when expanded; others skip it.

V: TRBV14; size: .; J: TRBJ2-1; D: .; DNA: TGTGCCAGCAGCCAAGATATCGGTGTGTGGGACAAGGGCAATGAGCAGTTCTTC; CDR3: CASSQDIGVWDKGNEQFF
V: TRBV5-1; size: .; J: TRBJ2-3; D: TRBD2; DNA: TGCGCCAGCAGCTTTTTAGCGGGAGGGAGCACAGATACGCAGTATTTT; CDR3: CASSFLAGGSTDTQYF
V: TRBV30; size: .; J: TRBJ2-1; D: TRBD2; DNA: TGTGCCTGGAGCCCCGGGTATAGCGGGGGTTCCTACAATGAGCAGTTCTTC; CDR3: CAWSPGYSGGSYNEQFF
V: TRBV2; size: .; J: TRBJ1-2; D: TRBD1; DNA: TGTGCCAGCAGTCTACAGGGGGCGCGGGACTATGGCTACACCTTC; CDR3: CASSLQGARDYGYTF
V: TRBV5-4; size: .; J: TRBJ2-3; D: .; DNA: TGTGCCAGCAGCTTGGACTCCTCGGATACGCAGTATTTT; CDR3: CASSLDSSDTQYF
V: TRBV28; size: .; J: TRBJ2-1; D: TRBD1; DNA: TGTGCCAGCAGGTTCCCGGGACAGCCCTACAATGAGCAGTTCTTC; CDR3: CASRFPGQPYNEQFF
V: TRBV6-5; size: .; J: TRBJ1-1; D: .; DNA: TGTGCCAGCAGTTACTCTACGGGCACCACTGAAGCTTTCTTT; CDR3: CASSYSTGTTEAFF
V: TRBV5-1; size: .; J: TRBJ2-3; D: TRBD1; DNA: TGCGCCAGCAGCTTGGCCGGGACAGGGGGCGCAGATACGCAGTATTTT; CDR3: CASSLAGTGGADTQYF
V: TRBV7-1; size: .; J: TRBJ1-5; D: .; DNA: TGTGCCAGCAGCGCACACAGGATTAGCAATCAGCCCCAGCATTTT; CDR3: CASSAHRISNQPQHF
V: TRBV11-3; size: once; J: TRBJ1-1; D: .; DNA: TGTGCCAGCAGCCTGTCTTATCCGGACACTGAAGCTTTCTTT; CDR3: CASSLSYPDTEAFF
V: TRBV5-1; size: .; J: TRBJ2-7; D: TRBD1; DNA: TGCGCCAGCACCGCACAGGCGGACAGGGGGTTCAACGAGCAGTACTTC; CDR3: CASTAQADRGFNEQYF
V: TRBV28; size: .; J: TRBJ1-1; D: .; DNA: TGTGCCAGCAGTTTCCCCCCCGGGAACACTGAAGCTTTCTTT; CDR3: CASSFPPGNTEAFF
V: TRBV15; size: .; J: TRBJ2-1; D: TRBD2; DNA: TGTGCCACCAGCAGAATACTAGCGCACACAAGGAATGAGCAGTTCTTC; CDR3: CATSRILAHTRNEQFF
V: TRBV18; size: .; J: TRBJ1-2; D: .; DNA: TGTGCCAGCTCACCACAACGAGGGGGGGGCCTAGCTAACTATGGCTACACCTTC; CDR3: CASSPQRGGGLANYGYTF
V: TRBV10-3; size: .; J: TRBJ2-2; D: TRBD1; DNA: TGTGCCATCAGTGGAGGGGACAGGGGATTCCACACCGGGGAGCTGTTTTTT; CDR3: CAISGGDRGFHTGELFF
V: TRBV7-7; size: .; J: TRBJ1-1; D: .; DNA: TGTGCTAGCAGCCCGGGCGCTTTCTTT; CDR3: CASSPGAFF
V: TRBV11-1; size: .; J: TRBJ2-7; D: .; DNA: TGTGCCAGCAGCTTGGCCGGGAAGGGCTACGAGCAGTACTTC; CDR3: CASSLAGKGYEQYF
V: TRBV6-1; size: .; J: TRBJ1-1; D: .; DNA: TGTGCCAGCAGTTTTCAAGGGGGCACTGAAGCTTTCTTT; CDR3: CASSFQGGTEAFF
V: TRBV5-1; size: .; J: TRBJ1-5; D: TRBD1; DNA: TGCGCCAGCAGTCCCGGACAGGGGGCCCCCCAGCCCCAGCATTTT; CDR3: CASSPGQGAPQPQHF
V: TRBV27; size: .; J: TRBJ1-5; D: TRBD1; DNA: TGTGCCAGCAGCCTTGGGACAGGGGGTGGTCAGCCCCAGCATTTT; CDR3: CASSLGTGGGQPQHF
V: TRBV6-6; size: .; J: TRBJ1-5; D: .; DNA: TGTGCCAGCAGAATGAGTAGCAATCAGCCCCAGCATTTT; CDR3: CASRMSSNQPQHF
V: TRBV5-1; size: .; J: TRBJ2-7; D: .; DNA: TGCGCCAGCAGCTTGGGAGACCGAGCCTACGAGCAGTACTTC; CDR3: CASSLGDRAYEQYF
V: TRBV5-1; size: .; J: TRBJ1-6; D: .; DNA: TGCGCCAGCAGCTTCAAGGGAGGATCACCCCTCCACTTT; CDR3: CASSFKGGSPLHF
V: TRBV9; size: .; J: TRBJ2-7; D: .; DNA: TGTGCCAGCAGTAGGACCACCTACGAGCAGTACTTC; CDR3: CASSRTTYEQYF
V: TRBV25-1; size: .; J: TRBJ1-1; D: TRBD1; DNA: TGTGCCAGCAGTGATTGGACAGGGGACACTGAAGCTTTCTTT; CDR3: CASSDWTGDTEAFF
V: TRBV29-1; size: .; J: TRBJ2-1; D: .; DNA: TGCAGCGTTGAGAGATTGTGGATCTCCTACAATGAGCAGTTCTTC; CDR3: CSVERLWISYNEQFF
V: TRBV5-8; size: .; J: TRBJ1-2; D: .; DNA: TGTGCCAGCAGCCCCCATCACGGCGGCCCCTATGGCTACACCTTC; CDR3: CASSPHHGGPYGYTF
V: TRBV4-1; size: .; J: TRBJ1-1; D: .; DNA: TGCGCCAGCAGCCAAGACCCTCCACGGGGCGGAGAAGCTTTCTTT; CDR3: CASSQDPPRGGEAFF
V: TRBV5-1; size: .; J: TRBJ2-7; D: TRBD2; DNA: TGCGCCAGCCGGGTCACTAGCGGGAGTTACGAGCAGTACTTC; CDR3: CASRVTSGSYEQYF
V: TRBV13; size: .; J: TRBJ1-4; D: .; DNA: TGTGCCAGCAGCTCCCTGGGCGGAAAACTGTTTTTT; CDR3: CASSSLGGKLFF
V: TRBV5-1; size: .; J: TRBJ2-1; D: TRBD2; DNA: TGCGCCAGCAGCCCCTTAGCGGGAGAGATGGATGAGCAGTTCTTC; CDR3: CASSPLAGEMDEQFF
V: TRBV6-5; size: few; J: TRBJ1-1; D: .; DNA: TGTGCCAGCAGTTCCCGTGGAGGGGGAGCTTTCTTT; CDR3: CASSSRGGGAFF
V: TRBV7-8; size: .; J: TRBJ1-1; D: TRBD1; DNA: TGTGCCAGCAGCTTAGCGCGCCAGGGGGAGGTTTTCTTT; CDR3: CASSLARQGEVFF
V: TRBV11-1; size: .; J: TRBJ2-5; D: .; DNA: TGTGCCAGCAGCTTCGGACAAGAGACCCAGTACTTC; CDR3: CASSFGQETQYF
V: TRBV7-9; size: .; J: TRBJ1-3; D: TRBD1; DNA: TGTGCCAGCAGCCACGGACAGGGAGGGAACACCATATATTTT; CDR3: CASSHGQGGNTIYF
V: TRBV5-1; size: .; J: TRBJ2-7; D: .; DNA: TGCGCCAGCAGCTTGGATGGCAGAGTCTACGAGCAGTACTTC; CDR3: CASSLDGRVYEQYF
V: TRBV6-1; size: .; J: TRBJ1-5; D: .; DNA: TGTGCCAGCAGGAGGGAGCTAGATCAGCCCCAGCATTTT; CDR3: CASRRELDQPQHF
V: TRBV6-1; size: .; J: TRBJ1-2; D: .; DNA: TGTGCCAGCAGTGAACGGGAAGGCTATGGCTACACCTTC; CDR3: CASSEREGYGYTF
V: TRBV5-4; size: .; J: TRBJ2-2; D: .; DNA: TGTGCCAGCAGTTCAGTCACAGAATACACCGGGGAGCTGTTTTTT; CDR3: CASSSVTEYTGELFF
V: TRBV5-4; size: .; J: TRBJ2-1; D: TRBD2; DNA: TGTGCCAGCAGCTTGGCCAGCGGGAATGGTGCTGAGCAGTTCTTC; CDR3: CASSLASGNGAEQFF
V: TRBV5-4; size: .; J: TRBJ2-5; D: TRBD2; DNA: TGTGCCAGCAATAGCGGGGGTAAAGAGACCCAGTACTTC; CDR3: CASNSGGKETQYF
V: TRBV15; size: .; J: TRBJ2-7; D: .; DNA: TGTGCCACCAGCAGAGATAAGGCCTTCGGGGGTGTGTACTTC; CDR3: CATSRDKAFGGVYF
V: TRBV28; size: .; J: TRBJ1-1; D: .; DNA: TGTGCCAGCACCGTTACGCCCGGCGGGGTCACTGAAGCTTTCTTT; CDR3: CASTVTPGGVTEAFF
V: TRBV9; size: .; J: TRBJ2-2; D: TRBD2; DNA: TGTGCCAGCAGCCTAAGGGGACTAGCGAGCGCGAACACCGGGGAGCTGTTTTTT; CDR3: CASSLRGLASANTGELFF
V: TRBV5-4; size: .; J: TRBJ1-1; D: .; DNA: TGTGCCAGCTCCTCGAACCCACGGAGACCCACTGAAGCTTTCTTT; CDR3: CASSSNPRRPTEAFF
V: TRBV6-5; size: .; J: TRBJ1-2; D: .; DNA: TGTGCCAGCAGTTTAACCCCCGGGGCGGCTGATGGCTACACCTTC; CDR3: CASSLTPGAADGYTF
V: TRBV28; size: once; J: TRBJ1-3; D: TRBD1; DNA: TGTGCCAGCAGCCGTCCTGGGACAGGGGTGACAGCTGGAAACACCATATATTTT; CDR3: CASSRPGTGVTAGNTIYF
V: TRBV4-1; size: .; J: TRBJ1-1; D: .; DNA: TGCGCCAGCAGCCAATCGGTTCTGGTGTTCACTGAAGCTTTCTTT; CDR3: CASSQSVLVFTEAFF
V: TRBV6-5; size: .; J: TRBJ1-5; D: .; DNA: TGTGCCAGCAGCACCCGGGAGCATCAGCCCCAGCATTTT; CDR3: CASSTREHQPQHF
V: TRBV5-1; size: .; J: TRBJ2-7; D: .; DNA: TGCGCCAGCAGCGGTCACAGCGACGACGAGCAGTACTTC; CDR3: CASSGHSDDEQYF
V: TRBV7-9; size: .; J: TRBJ2-3; D: .; DNA: TGTGCCAGCAGCTACCTACAGGGTCAAGGGGTAGATACGCAGTATTTT; CDR3: CASSYLQGQGVDTQYF
V: TRBV7-2; size: once; J: TRBJ2-5; D: .; DNA: TGTGCCAGCAGCTTAGTTTCCTTCGGGTTAGAGGAGACCCAGTACTTC; CDR3: CASSLVSFGLEETQYF
V: TRBV5-6; size: few; J: TRBJ2-5; D: TRBD2; DNA: TGTGCCAGCAGCTCGTGGGGGGGGGAGACCCAGTACTTC; CDR3: CASSSWGGETQYF
V: TRBV6-1; size: .; J: TRBJ2-7; D: TRBD2; DNA: TGTGCCAGCAGTCTCCTGGAGGGAGGGCCCTACGAGCAGTACTTC; CDR3: CASSLLEGGPYEQYF
V: TRBV28; size: .; J: TRBJ1-5; D: .; DNA: TGTGCCAGCGGGCCCTGGAATCAGCCCCAGCATTTT; CDR3: CASGPWNQPQHF
V: TRBV4-1; size: .; J: TRBJ1-1; D: TRBD1; DNA: TGCGCCAGCAGCTCTCAACAGGGGGCATGGACTGAAGCTTTCTTT; CDR3: CASSSQQGAWTEAFF
V: TRBV6-6; size: .; J: TRBJ2-7; D: TRBD1; DNA: TGTGCCAGCAGCCGAGGACAGGGCGACGAGCAGTACTTC; CDR3: CASSRGQGDEQYF
V: TRBV5-6; size: .; J: TRBJ2-5; D: TRBD1; DNA: TGTGCCAGCAGCTTGGTTGCAGGGGGCAGGGAGACCCAGTACTTC; CDR3: CASSLVAGGRETQYF
V: TRBV10-3; size: few; J: TRBJ1-2; D: .; DNA: TGTGCCATCAGAGGAGACGGGAGGGGCCGGCTCTATGGCTACACCTTC; CDR3: CAIRGDGRGRLYGYTF
V: TRBV19; size: .; J: TRBJ1-1; D: .; DNA: TGTGCCAGTAGTATCGGCGCAGTGATGAACACTGAAGCTTTCTTT; CDR3: CASSIGAVMNTEAFF